This T cell receptor beta chain was identified during a study of technical replicates of blood from several donors. Assay used: immunoSEQ multiplex PCR; TCRdb lists only in-frame clones, some missing. The sample carries 60,000 to 80,000 clones, approximately 89% recorded once. Germline assignment: CDR1 LNHDA and CDR2 SQIVND (reference sequence). The V gene end was trimmed by 3 bases and the J gene end by 1 base; junction bases not matched to a gene: 4. This CDR3 is built from 16 residues. This receptor was obtained from a human donor in good health. Some clones in this sample may be carry-over from other donors' samples. What was sequenced was PBMCs. The gene calls are TRBV19 and TRBJ2-5; TRBD2 matches at 11 bases. The CDR3 DNA reads as TGTGCCAGTAGTATTTCTGGGACTAGCGGCCAAGAGACCCAGTACTTC. Protein sequence: CASSISGTSGQETQYF. The whole variable domain, filled in from reference TRBV19 and TRBJ2-5, reads DGGITQSPKYLFRKEGQNVTLSCEQNLNHDAMYWYRQDPGQGLRLIYYSQIVNDFQKGDIAEGYSVSREKKESFPLTVTSAQKNPTAFYLCASSISGTSGQETQYFGPGTRLLVL.